This entry lists 15 T cell receptor beta chains sequenced from one sample in a study of cytomegalovirus exposure and HLA in healthy donors. With 60 Vbeta and 13 Jbeta primers, the PCR was carried out. TCRdb keeps only in-frame clones here, not all; method: immunoSEQ multiplex PCR. The table lists 150,000 or so clones. The sequencing input was PBMCs. These receptors were obtained from a woman aged 55 to 70 in good health and CMV-seronegative.

The J gene is TRBJ1-5, the V gene TRBV4-3; 11 bases are a match to TRBD1. V dropped 0 bases and J dropped 6; count of bases not matched to a gene: 10. The germline gives CDR1 LGHNA, CDR2 YSLEER. The CDR3 extends over 18 amino acids. The CDR3: CASSQDLAGQGVGQPQHF. In DNA form, the CDR3 reads TGCGCCAGCAGCCAAGATCTAGCGGGACAGGGGGTGGGTCAGCCCCAGCATTTT.

The rearrangement uses TRBV9 and TRBJ2-7, with TRBD1 matching over 12 bases. CDR3 length: 15 residues. The germline gives CDR1 SGDLS, CDR2 YYNGEE. Trimming cost V 4 bases and J 6 bases; bases outside gene matches: 8. CDR3 protein: CASSKEGQGAGEQYF. CDR3 nucleotide sequence: TGTGCCAGCAGCAAAGAGGGACAGGGGGCCGGCGAGCAGTACTTC.

This CDR3 is CASSRRDSYNEQFF. CDR3 nucleotide sequence: TGTGCCAGCAGCCGACGGGACAGCTACAATGAGCAGTTCTTC. The V gene is TRBV9, the J gene TRBJ2-1, with 7 bases matching TRBD1. The V and J ends lost 4 bases and 3 bases, in that order; junction bases with no gene match: 4. CDR3 size: 14 residues. The germline CDR1 and CDR2 sequences are SGDLS and YYNGEE.

The chain couples TRBV5-1 to TRBJ1-2; TRBD1 agrees at 7 bases. V shed 5 bases and J 4 bases; nucleotides not matched to a gene: 8. The CDR3 is 14 amino acids. Germline values: CDR1 SGHRS, CDR2 YFSETQ. The CDR3 nucleotides read TGCGCCAGCAGGGAACAGGGGCACACCTATGGCTACACCTTC. This sequence encodes CASREQGHTYGYTF. Together with reference TRBV5-1 and TRBJ1-2, the CDR3 gives the full variable domain: KAGVTQTPRYLIKTRGQQVTLSCSPISGHRSVSWYQQTPGQGLQFLFEYFSETQRNKGNFPGRFSGRQFSNSRSEMNVSTLELGDSALYLCASREQGHTYGYTFGSGTRLTVV.

This chain links TRBV9 with TRBJ2-1; D gene uncertain. Trimming took off 2 bases at V and 0 bases at J, with 9 bases between the two ends. CDR1 and CDR2 from the germline V gene are SGDLS and YYNGEE. This CDR3 has 15 residues. CDR3: CASSVISSSYNEQFF. The CDR3 nucleotides read TGTGCCAGCAGCGTGATCAGTTCCTCCTACAATGAGCAGTTCTTC.

This sequence joins TRBV6-5 and TRBJ1-3; D is perhaps TRBD1 (5 bases). The CDR3 spans 15 residues. Germline CDR1 is MNHEY and CDR2 is SVGAGI. The ends were cut back, 8 bases at V and 7 bases at J, with 21 bases in the middle. Written as DNA, the CDR3 is TGTGCCAGCGGACGCCTTAATTTGGGGGGGAACACCATATATTTT. It is translated as CASGRLNLGGNTIYF.

The gene calls are TRBV19 and TRBJ1-4; 9 nucleotides line up with TRBD1. V trimming: 7 bases; J trimming: 5 bases; junction bases outside the gene matches: 11. The CDR3 consists of 16 residues. Germline-derived CDR1 and CDR2 are LNHDA and SQIVND (reference sequence). CDR3 loop: CASTRLTGGQNEKLFF. The CDR3 coding sequence is TGTGCCAGTACCCGCTTGACAGGGGGGCAAAATGAAAAACTGTTTTTT.

The gene calls are TRBV18 and TRBJ1-1; 8 bases match TRBD1. This CDR3 comprises 13 residues. The junction had 5 bases not matched to a gene; V was cut back by 5 bases and J by 6 bases. Germline CDR1 reads KGHSH; CDR2 reads LQKENI. The CDR3 sequence: CASSSDRDAEAFF. The DNA for the CDR3 is TGTGCCAGCTCATCGGACAGGGATGCTGAAGCTTTCTTT.

The chain recombines TRBV29-1 with TRBJ1-2; the match to TRBD1 covers 10 bases. The CDR3 runs to 15 residues. After removal of 0 bases from V and 4 bases from J, the junction contained 5 bases not matched to a gene. Germline V gene lookup returns CDR1 SQVTM and CDR2 ANQGSEA. CDR3 in amino acids: CSVEERTGGGYGYTF. CDR3 in DNA: TGCAGCGTTGAAGAGAGGACAGGGGGTGGCTATGGCTACACCTTC. Full variable domain (missing parts from reference TRBV29-1 and TRBJ1-2): SAVISQKPSRDICQRGTSLTIQCQVDSQVTMMFWYRQQPGQSLTLIATANQGSEATYESGFVIDKFPISRPNLTFSTLTVSNMSPEDSSIYLCSVEERTGGGYGYTFGSGTRLTVV.

The chain couples TRBV5-1 to TRBJ2-1; 9 positions agree with TRBD1. CDR1 is SGHRS and CDR2 is YFSETQ in the germline V gene. J gave up 7 bases and V 4 bases, and 6 bases lay outside the gene matches. This CDR3 is 14 amino acids long. CDR3 in amino acids: CASSRQGEINEQFF. CDR3 nucleotide sequence: TGCGCCAGCAGCCGACAGGGGGAGATAAATGAGCAGTTCTTC.

As for this clone: This CDR3 is also generated by other DNA sequences in the sample. V and J are TRBV5-1 and TRBJ1-1; D is perhaps TRBD1 (5 bases). V dropped 0 bases and J dropped 4 bases, with 13 bases sitting between them. Germline V gives CDR1 SGHRS, CDR2 YFSETQ. The CDR3 covers 15 residues. In nucleotides, the CDR3 is TGCGCCAGCAGCTTGGAAGGGCAGGGTCGCACTGAAGCTTTCTTT. Protein product: CASSLEGQGRTEAFF.

The CDR3 sequence: CASMGQSSGANVLTF. The CDR3 DNA follows: TGTGCCAGCATGGGACAGAGCTCTGGGGCCAACGTCCTGACTTTC. The chain uses TRBV28 and TRBJ2-6; TRBD1 matches 7 bases. V trimming: 7 bases; J trimming: 0 bases; junction bases outside the gene matches: 3. This CDR3 spans 15 amino acids. The germline gives CDR1 MDHEN, CDR2 SYDVKM.

The V gene is TRBV7-2, the J gene TRBJ1-2; 9 nucleotides agree with TRBD1. This CDR3 spans 14 amino acids. V gave up 4 bases and J gave up 8 bases; unmatched junction bases: 8. CDR1 and CDR2 from the germline V gene are SGHTA and FQGNSA. The CDR3 nucleotides are TGTGCCAGCAGCTACTGGACAGGGGAAGGGGGCTACACCTTC. It translates to CASSYWTGEGGYTF.

The chain employs TRBV5-1 and TRBJ1-1, with 9 bases that match TRBD1. Germline CDR1 SGHRS, CDR2 YFSETQ. The ends lost 0 bases at V and 11 bases at J; junction bases unmatched: 5. This CDR3 has 13 residues. CDR3 DNA sequence: TGCGCCAGCAGCTTGGGAGGGGACAGGGAGGCTTTCTTT. Protein product: CASSLGGDREAFF. Looking up the rest from reference TRBV5-1 and TRBJ1-1 gives the full variable domain: KAGVTQTPRYLIKTRGQQVTLSCSPISGHRSVSWYQQTPGQGLQFLFEYFSETQRNKGNFPGRFSGRQFSNSRSEMNVSTLELGDSALYLCASSLGGDREAFFGQGTRLTVV.

The chain recombines TRBV30 with TRBJ1-3; no definite D call. The V end was cut by 2 bases, the J end by 4 bases, with 6 bases between. Germline V gene data show CDR1 as GTSNPN and CDR2 as SVGIG (reference sequence). The CDR3 consists of 12 residues. The CDR3 here is CAWSQAGNTIYF. Written as DNA, the CDR3 is TGTGCCTGGAGTCAAGCCGGAAACACCATATATTTT.